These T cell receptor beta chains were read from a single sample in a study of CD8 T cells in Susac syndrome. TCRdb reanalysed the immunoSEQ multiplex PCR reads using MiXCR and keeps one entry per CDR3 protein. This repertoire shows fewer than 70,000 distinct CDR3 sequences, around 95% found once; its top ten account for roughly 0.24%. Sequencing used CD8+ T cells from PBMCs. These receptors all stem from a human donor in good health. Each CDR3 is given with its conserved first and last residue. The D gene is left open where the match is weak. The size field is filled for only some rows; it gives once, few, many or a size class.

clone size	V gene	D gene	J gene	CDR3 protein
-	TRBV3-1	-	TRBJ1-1	CASSQAGTDYGAFF
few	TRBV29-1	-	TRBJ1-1	CSVRGTEAFF
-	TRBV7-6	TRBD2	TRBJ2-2	CASSLGRGGIAGELFF
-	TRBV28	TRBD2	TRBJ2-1	CASSLAGGQRYEQFF
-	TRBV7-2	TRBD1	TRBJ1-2	CASSLGTGDGYTF
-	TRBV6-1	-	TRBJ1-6	CASSAMDGQYNSPLHF
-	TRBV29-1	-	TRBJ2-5	CSVEKAPWRETQYF
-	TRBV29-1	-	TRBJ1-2	CSVEGQGYGYTF
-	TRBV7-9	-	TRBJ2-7	CASSPPGEGFDEQYF
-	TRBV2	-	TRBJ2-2	CASREPNTGELFF
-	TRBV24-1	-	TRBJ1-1	CATSLGENTEAFF
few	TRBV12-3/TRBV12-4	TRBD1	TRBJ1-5	CASSEGQGRQPQHF
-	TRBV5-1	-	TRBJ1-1	CASSRDGNAFF
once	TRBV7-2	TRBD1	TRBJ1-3	CASSSPGQGYTIYF
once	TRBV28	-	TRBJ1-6	CAGSVGNSPLHF
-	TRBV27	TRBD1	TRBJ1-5	CASSLLGGGGQPQHF
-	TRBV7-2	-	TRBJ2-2	CASSPSRGSNTGELFF
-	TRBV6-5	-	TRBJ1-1	CASGLGSGTEAFF
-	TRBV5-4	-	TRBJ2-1	CASSLEVGNEQFF
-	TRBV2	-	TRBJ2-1	CASSDQDEQFF
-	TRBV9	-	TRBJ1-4	CASSADSPTNQKLFF
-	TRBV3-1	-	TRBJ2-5	CASSQVGTLQETQYF
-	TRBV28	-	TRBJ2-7	CASSSRELPGGAYEQYF
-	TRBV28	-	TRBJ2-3	CASSTGTFTDTQYF
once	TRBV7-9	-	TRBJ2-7	CASSPEAGGEQYF
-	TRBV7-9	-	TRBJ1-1	CASILPNRDEAFF
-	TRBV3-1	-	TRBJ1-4	CASSQDEDSLQDEKLFF
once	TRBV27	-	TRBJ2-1	CASSLLGYEQFF
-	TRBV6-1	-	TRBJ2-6	CASNSGFPGANVLTF
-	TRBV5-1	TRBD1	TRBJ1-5	CASSRTGEGNQPQHF
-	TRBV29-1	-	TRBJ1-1	CSVLELMNTEAFF
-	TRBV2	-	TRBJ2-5	CASTDQETQYF
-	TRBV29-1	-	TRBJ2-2	CSVEAGELFF
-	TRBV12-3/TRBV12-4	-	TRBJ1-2	CASREPKGGYTF
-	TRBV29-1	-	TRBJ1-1	CSSYPWGSTEAFF
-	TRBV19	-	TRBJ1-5	CASRETGKGFNQPQHF
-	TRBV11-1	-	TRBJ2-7	CASSPPSGTYEQYF
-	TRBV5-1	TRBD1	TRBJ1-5	CASSLTGDQQPQHF
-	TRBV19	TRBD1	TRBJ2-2	CASRRDRADAGELFF
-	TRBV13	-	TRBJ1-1	CASSLYGTEAFF
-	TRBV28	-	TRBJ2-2	CASRDSTGELFF
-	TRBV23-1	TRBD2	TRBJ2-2	CASIASGATGELFF
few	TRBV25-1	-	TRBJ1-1	CASSEGGGTEAFF